This T cell receptor beta chain originates from a study of CD8 T cells in Susac syndrome. Random hexamers primed reverse transcription of about 0.45 to 1 ug RNA. Amplification of TCR beta CDR3 was carried out by immunoSEQ multiplex PCR, which covered 54 Vbeta and 13 Jbeta segments. TCRdb reanalysed the immunoSEQ multiplex PCR reads using MiXCR and keeps one entry per CDR3 protein. The table includes fewer than 80,000 distinct CDR3 sequences, around 94% detected once. The TCR originated in a human donor with Susac syndrome. Sequences were obtained from CD8+ T cells from PBMCs.

The CDR3 coding sequence is TGTGCCAGCAGCCCAGGTACAGGGAGGGGAGAGACCCAGTACTTC. It translates to CASSPGTGRGETQYF. The chain employs TRBV9 and TRBJ2-5; a possible D gene is TRBD2 (7 bases). The CDR3 spans 15 residues. Germline CDR1 reads SGDLS; CDR2 reads YYNGEE. V shed 4 bases and J shed 4 bases, with 17 bases lying between them.